The 5 T cell receptor beta chains reported below all come from one sample, sequenced in a study of blood T cell repertoires in COVID-19. Assay: immunoSEQ multiplex PCR; the TCRdb copy retains only in-frame clones and omits some. The sample has 150,000 to 200,000 clones; about 85% are singletons. The sample comprised peripheral blood. The receptor set was obtained from a woman between 40 and 50 years old with COVID-19, enrolled during active disease.

V gene TRBV7-9 combines with J gene TRBJ2-5; TRBD1 matches 9 bases. CDR1 is SEHNR, CDR2 FQNEAQ, per germline (reference sequence). The V and J ends lost 5 bases and 4 bases, in that order; junction bases with no gene match: 14. CDR3 length: 17 residues. The CDR3 region is CASSVLFEGQGRETQYF. In DNA form, the CDR3 reads TGTGCCAGCAGCGTCTTATTCGAGGGACAGGGAAGAGAGACCCAGTACTTC. Supplemented by reference TRBV7-9 and TRBJ2-5, the full variable domain reads DTGVSQNPRHKITKRGQNVTFRCDPISEHNRLYWYRQTLGQGPEFLTYFQNEAQLEKSRLLSDRFSAERPKGSFSTLEIQRTEQGDSAMYLCASSVLFEGQGRETQYFGPGTRLLVL.

The V call is TRBV6-5, the J call TRBJ2-7, with 9 nucleotides matching TRBD2. Germline loops: CDR1 MNHEY, CDR2 SVGAGI. V shed 10 bases and J 1 base; nucleotides not matched to a gene: 2. The CDR3 runs to 12 residues. The CDR3 DNA reads as TGTGCCACGACTAGCGGATCCTACGAGCAGTACTTC. This encodes CATTSGSYEQYF.

The V and J genes are TRBV19 and TRBJ2-7, with a tentative D call TRBD2 (7 bases). V lost 8 bases and J lost 2, with 19 bases in between. The CDR3 runs 15 residues. Germline CDR1 LNHDA, CDR2 SQIVND (reference sequence). The DNA for the CDR3 is TGTGCCAGTGGGGGCCAGGGCGGGAGACCCTACGAGCAGTACTTC. It yields the protein CASGGQGGRPYEQYF.

J is TRBJ2-7 and V is TRBV9; 7 bases map to TRBD2. Germline CDR1 SGDLS, CDR2 YYNGEE. There are 12 residues in the CDR3. Unmatched junction bases numbered 3, after V lost 3 bases and J lost 6 bases. In nucleotides, the CDR3 is TGTGCCAGCAGCGGGGAGGGTGGCGAGCAGTACTTC. This codes for CASSGEGGEQYF.

This clone showed up just a few times. This chain joins TRBV5-4 and TRBJ2-1; TRBD2 matches at 7 bases. CDR3 length: 13 amino acids. Germline CDR1 reads SGHNT; CDR2 reads YYREEE (reference sequence). Losses at the gene ends were 6 bases for V and 4 bases for J; bases not matched to a gene: 4. As DNA, the CDR3 is TGTGCCAGCAAAGCGGGGAGGTACAATGAGCAGTTCTTC. Amino acids: CASKAGRYNEQFF.